The 24 T cell receptor beta chains below come from one sample, sequenced in a study of cytomegalovirus exposure and HLA in healthy donors. PCR used 60 Vbeta primers and 13 Jbeta primers. Method: immunoSEQ multiplex PCR; TCRdb's copy keeps in-frame clones and lacks some. The table shows 95,000 to 110,000 clones, with 65% to 80% occurring only once. Source material: PBMCs. All receptors derive from a male donor in good health and CMV-seronegative.

The chain recombines TRBV27 with TRBJ2-5; perhaps TRBD1 as D (6 bases). The J call may be mistaken, given a closer DNA end match to TRBJ2-7. There are 18 residues in the CDR3. Germline V gene data show CDR1 as MNHEY and CDR2 as SMNVEV (reference sequence). This CDR3 reads CASSLGFWEKLQGGEQYF. In DNA form, the CDR3 reads TGTGCCAGCAGTTTGGGGTTTTGGGAGAAACTACAGGGTGGCGAGCAGTACTTC.

The chain uses TRBV7-6 and TRBJ2-2; no reliable D call. Germline CDR1 and CDR2: SGHVS and FNYEAQ. Deletions cut 6 bases from V and 2 bases from J, with 7 bases between. CDR3 length equals 13 residues. This chain's CDR3 is CASRPSNTGELFF. The CDR3 DNA follows: TGTGCCAGCAGGCCCAGTAACACCGGGGAGCTGTTTTTT.

The chain recombines TRBV6-5 with TRBJ1-4; 9 positions match TRBD1. The CDR3 loop spans 15 amino acids. In germline, CDR1 is MNHEY, CDR2 SVGAGI. V shed 5 bases and J 5 bases; nucleotides not matched to a gene: 6. CDR3 residues: CASSRTGGFNEKLFF. The CDR3 DNA reads as TGTGCCAGCAGTCGAACAGGGGGCTTCAATGAAAAACTGTTTTTT.

CDR3 DNA: TGTGCCAGCAGATACGGGGGCTCCTACGAGCAGTACTTC. This sequence encodes CASRYGGSYEQYF. The chain combines TRBV11-2 with TRBJ2-7; the D gene is possibly TRBD2 (6 bases). The CDR3 contains 13 residues. Germline CDR1 SGHAT, CDR2 FQNNGV. The V and J ends lost 6 bases and 0 bases respectively, with 9 bases between them.

The chain combines TRBV6-4 with TRBJ1-4; possible D gene TRBD1, 6 bases. The CDR3 covers 15 residues. Trimming shortened V by 0 bases and J by 7 bases, and 12 bases separated the two germline ends. The germline gives CDR1 MRHNA, CDR2 SNTAGT. In DNA form, the CDR3 reads TGTGCCAGCAGTGACTCTCCCGGGACAAGTGAAAAACTGTTTTTT. It is translated as CASSDSPGTSEKLFF.

The chain recombines TRBV6-5 with TRBJ2-7; 8 nucleotides align to TRBD1. The germline V gene encodes CDR1 MNHEY and CDR2 SVGAGI. V was clipped by 6 bases and J by 3 bases; unmatched bases: 10. The CDR3 contains 15 residues. The DNA for the CDR3 is TGTGCCAGCAGGGTCGGACAGGGTGTTTTCTACGAGCAGTACTTC. Protein: CASRVGQGVFYEQYF.

To note about this clone: This sample includes further DNA sequences coding for the same CDR3. The CDR3 DNA is TGCGCCAGCAGCCAAGATCAGGGGTACGAGCAGTACTTC. Protein product: CASSQDQGYEQYF. This chain connects TRBV4-1 to TRBJ2-7, with D possibly TRBD1 on 6 matching bases. V was clipped by 0 bases and J by 4 bases, with 7 bases between them. The CDR3 has 13 amino acids. The germline CDR1 and CDR2 sequences are MGHRA and YSYEKL.

This chain uses TRBV15 with TRBJ2-3; a possible D gene is TRBD2 (6 bases). V gave up 2 bases and J gave up 5 bases, with 8 bases separating them. Germline V gene data show CDR1 as LNHNV and CDR2 as YYDKDF (reference sequence). The CDR3 covers 13 residues. CDR3 residues: CATSRSGVDTQYF. CDR3 DNA sequence: TGTGCCACCAGCAGATCGGGGGTAGATACGCAGTATTTT.

This chain uses TRBV21-1 with TRBJ2-7; no DNA check was done on the table's D call, TRBD1. TRBV21-1 is noted as a pseudogene. This CDR3 comprises 16 residues. The CDR3 nucleotides are TGTGCCAGCAGCATTATGGGACAGCACAATACCTACGAGCAGTACTTC. Protein: CASSIMGQHNTYEQYF.

This chain links TRBV2 with TRBJ2-7, with D maybe TRBD2 (6 bases). The CDR3 covers 14 residues. The germline V and J ends were trimmed by 7 bases and 2 bases, with 15 bases remaining between them. The germline gives CDR1 SNHLY, CDR2 FYNNEI. CDR3 protein: CASTVQGGAYEQYF. In DNA form, the CDR3 reads TGTGCCAGCACCGTTCAGGGAGGTGCCTACGAGCAGTACTTC.

The gene calls are TRBV2 and TRBJ2-3; 8 bases agree with TRBD2. CDR1 and CDR2 from the germline V gene are SNHLY and FYNNEI. J lost 3 bases, V lost 4 bases, and 3 bases had no gene match. The CDR3 is made up of 14 amino acids. The CDR3 nucleotides are TGTGCCAGCAGTGTAACGGGAGGGACAGATACGCAGTATTTT. Protein product: CASSVTGGTDTQYF.

CDR3 bases: TGTGCCAGCAGTAAGACAGCAACCTATAATTCACCCCTCCACTTT. Translated: CASSKTATYNSPLHF. V is TRBV28 and J is TRBJ1-6, with a weak D call TRBD1 (5 bases). Germline loops: CDR1 MDHEN, CDR2 SYDVKM. V dropped 5 bases and J dropped 2 bases, with 10 bases sitting between them. There are 15 residues in the CDR3.

The chain combines TRBV4-1 with TRBJ2-1; D gene unclear. CDR3 size: 15 residues. Germline lookup yields CDR1 MGHRA and CDR2 YSYEKL. The ends were cut back, 0 bases at V and 3 bases at J, with 9 bases in the middle. In DNA, the CDR3 is TGCGCCAGCAGCCAAGAAGAACTCCACTACAATGAGCAGTTCTTC. Amino acid sequence: CASSQEELHYNEQFF.

V usage is TRBV2 and J usage is TRBJ2-1; D perhaps matches TRBD1 (6 bases). The length of the CDR3 is 16 residues. V lost 4 bases and J lost 5, with 18 bases in between. Per germline, CDR1 SNHLY and CDR2 FYNNEI. The CDR3 DNA follows: TGTGCCAGCAGTGCGGGGCAAGACAGGATAGACAATGAGCAGTTCTTC. This codes for CASSAGQDRIDNEQFF.

Only one count was recorded for this clone. V is TRBV13 and J is TRBJ1-1; TRBD1 matches 8 bases. The CDR3 contains 15 residues. Germline lookup yields CDR1 PRHDT and CDR2 FYEKMQ (reference sequence). V trimming: 0 bases; J trimming: 4 bases; junction bases outside the gene matches: 4. CDR3 region: CASSLGRGLGTEAFF. CDR3 coding DNA: TGTGCCAGCAGCTTAGGCAGGGGGCTCGGCACTGAAGCTTTCTTT.

This rearrangement joins TRBV6-5 to TRBJ1-2, with D perhaps TRBD1 (5 bases). V dropped 6 bases and J dropped 4 bases, with 18 bases sitting between them. The CDR3 has 15 residues. Germline V gene lookup returns CDR1 MNHEY and CDR2 SVGAGI. CDR3 sequence (DNA): TGTGCCAGCAGGCCTGGGGCGCGCCGTCTCTATGGCTACACCTTC. This encodes CASRPGARRLYGYTF.

The rearrangement joins TRBV5-8 to TRBJ2-7; 9 nucleotides agree with TRBD1. Per germline, CDR1 SGHTS and CDR2 YDEGEE. Losses at the gene ends were 0 bases for V and 3 bases for J; bases not matched to a gene: 10. The CDR3 totals 17 residues. CDR3 in amino acids: CASSLGDRDRVNYEQYF. For the CDR3, the DNA is TGTGCCAGCAGCTTGGGAGACCGGGACAGGGTTAACTACGAGCAGTACTTC.

The rearrangement joins TRBV7-2 to TRBJ1-1; TRBD1 agrees at 10 bases. The germline gives CDR1 SGHTA, CDR2 FQGNSA. This CDR3 region has 16 residues. Losses at the gene ends were 5 bases for V and 11 bases for J; bases not matched to a gene: 17. CDR3 coding DNA: TGTGCCAGCAGCCTTCCCGGGACAGGGGCCTTGGGGGGTGCTTTCTTT. Its protein is CASSLPGTGALGGAFF.

V and J are TRBV28 and TRBJ2-5; 8 positions match TRBD1. V was clipped by 2 bases and J by 1 base; unmatched bases: 15. Germline values: CDR1 MDHEN, CDR2 SYDVKM. The CDR3 covers 19 residues. The chain's CDR3 is CASSLSSLGQGAGQETQYF. In DNA, the CDR3 is TGTGCCAGCAGTTTAAGCTCTCTGGGGCAGGGGGCTGGCCAAGAGACCCAGTACTTC.

The chain carries TRBV9 and TRBJ2-5, with TRBD2 matching 9 bases. Germline V gene sequence: CDR1 SGDLS, CDR2 YYNGEE. V lost 7 bases, J lost 3 bases, and 7 bases stayed unmatched. This CDR3 has 14 amino acids. In DNA, the CDR3 is TGTGCCAGCGCCGCGGGAGGGTACAAAGAGACCCAGTACTTC. Protein sequence: CASAAGGYKETQYF.

This clone was observed a few times. The CDR3 is CASSPLNFTEAFF. CDR3 nucleotides: TGTGCCAGCAGTCCCTTAAATTTCACTGAAGCTTTCTTT. The gene calls are TRBV25-1 and TRBJ1-1; no reliable D call. The CDR3 contains 13 residues. V was cut by 5 bases and J by 4 bases, with 11 bases left in between. Germline CDR1 reads MGHDK; CDR2 reads SYGVNS.

The rearrangement links TRBV27 to TRBJ2-7; maybe TRBD2 (5 bases). V shed 7 bases and J shed 6 bases, with 19 bases lying between them. The germline CDR1 and CDR2 sequences are MNHEY and SMNVEV (reference sequence). This CDR3 has 14 amino acids. The DNA for the CDR3 is TGTGCCAGCAATTATGCGGGCACGGTGGCCGAGCAGTACTTC. This codes for CASNYAGTVAEQYF.

V gene TRBV11-3 combines with J gene TRBJ2-7; 8 positions match TRBD1. Germline V gives CDR1 SGHNT, CDR2 YENEEA. V was pared by 5 bases and J by 4 bases, with 4 bases of the junction left unmatched. CDR3 length: 13 amino acids. CDR3 nucleotides: TGTGCCAGCAGCCAGGGGGCTCTATACGAGCAGTACTTC. Protein sequence: CASSQGALYEQYF.

The CDR3 sequence is CASSTGLAGRNEQFF. CDR3 sequence (DNA): TGTGCCAGCAGCACCGGACTAGCGGGAAGGAATGAGCAGTTCTTC. J is TRBJ2-1 and V is TRBV5-6; 12 bases map to TRBD2. V lost 4 bases and J lost 7; bases outside the gene matches: 6. Germline V gene data show CDR1 as SGHDT and CDR2 as YYEEEE. This CDR3 is 15 amino acids long.